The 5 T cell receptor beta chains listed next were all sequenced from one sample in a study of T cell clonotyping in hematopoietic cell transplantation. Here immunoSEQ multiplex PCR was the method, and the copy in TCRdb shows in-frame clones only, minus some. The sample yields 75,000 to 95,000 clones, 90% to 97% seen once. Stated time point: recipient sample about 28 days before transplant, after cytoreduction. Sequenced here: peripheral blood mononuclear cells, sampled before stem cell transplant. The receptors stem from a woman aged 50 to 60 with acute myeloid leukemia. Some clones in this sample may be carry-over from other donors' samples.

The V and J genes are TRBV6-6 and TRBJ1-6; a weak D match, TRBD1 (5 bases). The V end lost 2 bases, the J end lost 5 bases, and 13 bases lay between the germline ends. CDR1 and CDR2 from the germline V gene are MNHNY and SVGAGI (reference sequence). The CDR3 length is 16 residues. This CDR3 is CASSYHRTPDNSPLHF. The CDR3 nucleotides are TGTGCCAGCAGTTACCACCGGACACCCGATAATTCACCCCTCCACTTT.

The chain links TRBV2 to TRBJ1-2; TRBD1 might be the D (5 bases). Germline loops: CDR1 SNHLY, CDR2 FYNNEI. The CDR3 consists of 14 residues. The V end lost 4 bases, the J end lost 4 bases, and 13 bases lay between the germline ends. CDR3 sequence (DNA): TGTGCCAGCAGTGTGGACACAAAAGGCTATGGCTACACCTTC. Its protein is CASSVDTKGYGYTF.

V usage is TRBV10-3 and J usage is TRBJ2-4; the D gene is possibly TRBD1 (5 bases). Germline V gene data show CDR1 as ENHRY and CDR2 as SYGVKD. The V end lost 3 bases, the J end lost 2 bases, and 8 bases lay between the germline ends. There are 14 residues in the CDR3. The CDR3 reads CAISDAGSKNIQYF. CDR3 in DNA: TGTGCCATCAGTGATGCAGGGTCCAAAAACATTCAGTACTTC.

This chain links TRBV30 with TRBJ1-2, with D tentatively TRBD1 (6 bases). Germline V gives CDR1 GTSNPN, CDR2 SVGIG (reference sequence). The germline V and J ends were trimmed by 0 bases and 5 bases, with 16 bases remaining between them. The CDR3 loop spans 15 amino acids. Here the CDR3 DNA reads TGTGCCTGGAGTGTATCGACAGGCTTTTCGTATGGCTACACCTTC. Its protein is CAWSVSTGFSYGYTF.

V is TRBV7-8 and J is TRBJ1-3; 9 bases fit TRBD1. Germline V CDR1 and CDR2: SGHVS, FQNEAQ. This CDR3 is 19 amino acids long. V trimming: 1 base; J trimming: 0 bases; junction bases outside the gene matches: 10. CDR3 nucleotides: TGTGCCAGCAGCTTAGTGGGACAGGGCGGACGGTTCTCTGGAAACACCATATATTTT. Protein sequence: CASSLVGQGGRFSGNTIYF.